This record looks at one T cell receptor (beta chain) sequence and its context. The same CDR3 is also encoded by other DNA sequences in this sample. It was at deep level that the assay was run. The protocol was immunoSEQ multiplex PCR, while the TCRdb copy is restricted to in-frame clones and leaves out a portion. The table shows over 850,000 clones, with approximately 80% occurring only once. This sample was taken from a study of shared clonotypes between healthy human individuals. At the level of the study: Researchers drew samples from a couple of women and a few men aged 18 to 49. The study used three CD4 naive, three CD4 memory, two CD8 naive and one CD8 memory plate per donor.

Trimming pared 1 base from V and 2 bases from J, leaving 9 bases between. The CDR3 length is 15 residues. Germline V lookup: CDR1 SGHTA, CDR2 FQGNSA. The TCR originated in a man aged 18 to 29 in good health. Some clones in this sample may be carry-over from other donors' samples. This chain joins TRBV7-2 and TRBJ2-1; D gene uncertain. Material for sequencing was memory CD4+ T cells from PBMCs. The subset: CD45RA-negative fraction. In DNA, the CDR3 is TGTGCCAGCAGCTTAGTGGGATTCACCTACAATGAGCAGTTCTTC. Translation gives CASSLVGFTYNEQFF.